This T cell receptor beta chain was retrieved from a study of blood T cell repertoires in COVID-19. Generated by immunoSEQ multiplex PCR, the TCRdb table keeps only in-frame clones and is missing some. Of about 280,000 clones in the sample, almost 90% were seen once. CDR3 size: 15 residues. Looked up from germline, CDR1 is SGHDT and CDR2 is YYEEEE. V was clipped by 2 bases and J by 3 bases, with 12 bases between them. The V gene is TRBV5-6, the J gene TRBJ2-1; D is undetermined. Input material: PBMCs or T cells enriched from blood (not recorded which). This clonotype was obtained from a woman in her late teens or twenties with acute COVID-19. The DNA for the CDR3 is TGTGCCAGCAGCTTCGCCAGGCCCCTCTACAATGAGCAGTTCTTC. This gives the protein CASSFARPLYNEQFF.